Shown below are 14 T cell receptor beta chains from a single sample sequenced in a study of T cells in Graves' hyperthyroidism and ophthalmopathy. Template material for amplifying TCR beta CDR3 regions consisted of RNA transcripts. The primer set for the first-round RT-PCR of the TCR CDR3 was HTBI. Via MiXCR, TCRdb re-called the multiplex PCR reads, giving one row per CDR3 protein. The sample has about 300,000 distinct CDR3 sequences, 15% to 20% seen once; the top ten hold 39%. The specimen was blood. Every receptor here comes from a man aged 45 to 65 with Graves' ophthalmopathy.

Many counts were recorded for this clonotype. V and J are TRBV5-5 and TRBJ2-5; TRBD2 agrees at 8 bases. The CDR3 consists of 17 residues. V was clipped by 4 bases and J by 7 bases; unmatched bases: 18. Germline CDR1 SGHKS, CDR2 YYEKEE (reference sequence). The CDR3 loop is CASSHNAARGGLGTQYF. The CDR3 region has the DNA TGTGCCAGCAGCCACAACGCGGCCCGGGGGGGGTTAGGGACCCAGTACTTC. The variable domain in full, with the rest retrieved from reference TRBV5-5 and TRBJ2-5, is DAGVTQSPTHLIKTRGQQVTLRCSPISGHKSVSWYQQVLGQGPQFIFQYYEKEERGRGNFPDRFSARQFPNYSSELNVNALLLGDSALYLCASSHNAARGGLGTQYFGPGTRLLVL.

Many counts were recorded for this clonotype. The V and J genes are TRBV6-5 and TRBJ1-5, with 7 bases lining up with TRBD1. Germline-derived CDR1 and CDR2 are MNHEY and SVGAGI. CDR3 length: 14 amino acids. J gave up 7 bases and V 6 bases, and 9 bases lay outside the gene matches. The chain's CDR3 is CASSPDRAGQPQHF. The CDR3 DNA reads as TGTGCCAGCAGCCCCGACAGGGCTGGGCAGCCCCAGCATTTT.

This clonotype came up many times. The chain recombines TRBV12-3 or TRBV12-4 with TRBJ2-6; no definite D call. This CDR3 has 15 amino acids. Deletions cut 1 base from V and 1 base from J, with 5 bases between. The CDR3, as DNA: TGTGCCAGCAGTTTAGGGTTTTCTGGGGCCAACGTCCTGACTTTC. It specifies CASSLGFSGANVLTF.

The chain employs TRBV24-1 and TRBJ2-1; D is undetermined. From germline, CDR1 is KGHDR and CDR2 SFDVKD. CDR3 length equals 12 residues. Deletions cut 4 bases from V and 14 bases from J, with 14 bases between. DNA of the CDR3: TGTGCCACCAGTGAGCCTGCGATGGGTGAGTTCTTC. This sequence encodes CATSEPAMGEFF.

At least ten counts were recorded for this clonotype. The chain joins TRBV20-1 to TRBJ2-1, with 7 bases aligning to TRBD2. Germline values: CDR1 DFQATT, CDR2 SNEGSKA (reference sequence). V shed 4 bases, J shed 0 bases, and the junction held 12 bases outside the gene matches. The CDR3 is 17 residues long. CDR3 residues: CSAITLLGGSSYNEQFF. In DNA, the CDR3 is TGCAGTGCTATTACTCTTCTAGGCGGGAGCTCCTACAATGAGCAGTTCTTC.

Written as DNA, the CDR3 is TGTGCCAGCATCCTCCATGGGGGCAACACCATATATTTT. This gives the protein CASILHGGNTIYF. V gene TRBV28 combines with J gene TRBJ1-3; D perhaps matches TRBD1 (6 bases). Trimming cost V 7 bases and J 7 bases, with 14 bases left between them. The CDR3 contains 13 residues. The germline V gene encodes CDR1 MDHEN and CDR2 SYDVKM.

This clonotype was found many times. J is TRBJ2-4 and V is TRBV3-1; 12 nucleotides match TRBD1. The junction had 3 bases not matched to a gene; V was cut back by 1 base and J by 2 bases. The CDR3 loop spans 17 amino acids. Germline values: CDR1 LGHDT, CDR2 YNNKEL (reference sequence). The CDR3 reads CASSQGGQGAPKNIQYF. In DNA, the CDR3 is TGTGCCAGCAGCCAAGGGGGACAGGGGGCCCCCAAAAACATTCAGTACTTC.

This clonotype was counted only a few times. This chain uses TRBV30 with TRBJ2-2, with D tentatively TRBD1 or TRBD2 (6 bases each). The CDR3 is 15 amino acids. The germline CDR1 and CDR2 sequences are GTSNPN and SVGIG (reference sequence). The V and J ends lost 5 bases and 4 bases respectively, with 17 bases between them. CDR3 sequence reads: CAWEKAGQSTGELFF. The CDR3, as DNA: TGTGCCTGGGAAAAGGCGGGACAATCCACCGGGGAGCTGTTTTTT.

The gene calls are TRBV6-1 and TRBJ1-4; D not resolved. There are 16 residues in the CDR3. The V gene's germline CDR1 is MNHNS and CDR2 SASEGT. Trimming left V 7 bases short and J 4 bases short, with 19 bases between. The CDR3 region is CASNSDPPEYNEKLFF. The DNA of the CDR3 is TGTGCCAGCAACTCCGACCCGCCCGAATATAATGAAAAACTGTTTTTT.

At least ten counts were recorded for this clonotype. The chain has TRBV11-3 and TRBJ2-1; the D gene is possibly TRBD2 (5 bases). Trimming cost V 1 base and J 8 bases, with 18 bases left between them. This CDR3 is built from 16 residues. Looked up from germline, CDR1 is SGHNT and CDR2 is YENEEA. CDR3 sequence: CASSLGEVGLRDEQFF. CDR3 nucleotides: TGTGCCAGCAGCTTAGGAGAAGTGGGCCTGAGGGATGAGCAGTTCTTC. Based on the CDR3 plus reference TRBV11-3 and TRBJ2-1, the full variable domain is EAGVVQSPRYKIIEKKQPVAFWCNPISGHNTLYWYLQNLGQGPELLIRYENEEAVDDSQLPKDRFSAERLKGVDSTLKIQPAELGDSAVYLCASSLGEVGLRDEQFFGPGTRLTVL.

This chain links TRBV7-9 with TRBJ2-5; 10 nucleotides line up with TRBD2. The CDR3 is 16 amino acids. Germline assignment: CDR1 SEHNR and CDR2 FQNEAQ (reference sequence). The ends lost 2 bases at V and 3 bases at J; junction bases unmatched: 6. The CDR3 protein is CASSLTTGLAEETQYF. CDR3 coding DNA: TGTGCCAGCAGCTTAACAACAGGACTAGCGGAAGAGACCCAGTACTTC.

This clonotype was observed many times. The CDR3 coding sequence is TGTGCCAGCAGTCGCCCCGGGGGGTTACCATTAGCCAATGAGCAGTTCTTC. Encoded protein: CASSRPGGLPLANEQFF. The chain links TRBV12-3 or TRBV12-4 to TRBJ2-1; TRBD2 agrees at 7 bases. V lost 5 bases, J lost 6 bases, and 16 bases stayed unmatched. The CDR3 is 17 residues long.

The chain couples TRBV9 to TRBJ2-1; D may be TRBD2 (5 bases). The CDR3 contains 15 residues. Trimming took 3 bases from V and 6 from J, leaving 16 bases between them. Germline V gene lookup returns CDR1 SGDLS and CDR2 YYNGEE. The CDR3 here is CASSGPQLDFNEQFF. The CDR3 DNA follows: TGTGCCAGCAGCGGACCCCAGTTGGACTTCAATGAGCAGTTCTTC. The whole variable domain, filled in from reference TRBV9 and TRBJ2-1, reads DSGVTQTPKHLITATGQRVTLRCSPRSGDLSVYWYQQSLDQGLQFLIQYYNGEERAKGNILERFSAQQFPDLHSELNLSSLELGDSALYFCASSGPQLDFNEQFFGPGTRLTVL.

J is TRBJ2-7 and V is TRBV25-1; D call uncertain. The CDR3 length is 15 residues. Germline-derived CDR1 and CDR2 are MGHDK and SYGVNS. Trimming took off 2 bases at V and 2 bases at J, with 13 bases between the two ends. CDR3 bases: TGTGCCAGCAGTGAACCCACCAGGTCGACCTACGAGCAGTACTTC. It translates to CASSEPTRSTYEQYF.